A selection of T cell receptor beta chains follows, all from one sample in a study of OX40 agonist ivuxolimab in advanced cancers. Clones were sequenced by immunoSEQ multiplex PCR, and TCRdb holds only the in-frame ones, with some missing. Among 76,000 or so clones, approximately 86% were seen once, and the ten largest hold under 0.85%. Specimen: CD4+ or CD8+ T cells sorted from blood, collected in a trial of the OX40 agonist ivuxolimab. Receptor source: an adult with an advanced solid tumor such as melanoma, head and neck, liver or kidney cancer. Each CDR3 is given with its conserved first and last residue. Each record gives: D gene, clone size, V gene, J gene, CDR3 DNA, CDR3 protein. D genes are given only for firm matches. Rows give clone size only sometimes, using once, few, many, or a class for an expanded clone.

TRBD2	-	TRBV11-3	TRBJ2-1	TGTGCCAGCAGCGCCAGTCCGGGACTAGCGAACAATGAGCAGTTCTTC	CASSASPGLANNEQFF
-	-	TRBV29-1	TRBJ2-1	TGCAGCGTTGCGGGTGAGGGTACCTACAATGAGCAGTTCTTC	CSVAGEGTYNEQFF
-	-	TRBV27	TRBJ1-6	TGTGCCAGCAGACTCCTTGGTGAAAATTCACCCCTCCACTTT	CASRLLGENSPLHF
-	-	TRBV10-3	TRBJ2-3	TGTGCCATCAGTGGCCCAGTAGAGGCGCAGTATTTT	CAISGPVEAQYF
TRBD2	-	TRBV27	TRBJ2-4	TGTGCCTCCACCCCGGGACTAGCAACGGTAAACATTCAGTACTTC	CASTPGLATVNIQYF
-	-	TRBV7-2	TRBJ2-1	TGTGCCAGCAGCGCCCGAGGGGGGAGCTCCTACAATGAGCAGTTCTTC	CASSARGGSSYNEQFF
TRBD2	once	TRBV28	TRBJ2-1	TGTGCCAGCAGTTTAATTAGCGGGAGGGCCGTGAATGAGCAGTTCTTC	CASSLISGRAVNEQFF
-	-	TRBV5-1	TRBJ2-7	TGCGCCAGCAGCTTGGTGGTCGGAGCCTACGAGCAGTACTTC	CASSLVVGAYEQYF
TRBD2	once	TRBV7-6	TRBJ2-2	TGTGCCAGCAGCTTAGCGTCGGGACTAGCGGGGGGCAGTGGCGGGGAGCTGTTTTTT	CASSLASGLAGGSGGELFF
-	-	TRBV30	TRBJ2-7	TGTGCCTGGAGTGTATTCAGGACCTACGAGCAGTACTTC	CAWSVFRTYEQYF
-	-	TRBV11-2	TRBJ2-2	TGTGCCAGCAGCTTTAAGGGATCATGGGACACCGGGGAGCTGTTTTTT	CASSFKGSWDTGELFF
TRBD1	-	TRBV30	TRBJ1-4	TGTGCCTGGAGTACGGGACAGGGGAAAAAACTGTTTTTT	CAWSTGQGKKLFF
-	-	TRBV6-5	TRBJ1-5	TGTGCCAGCAGGGTGGGTCAGCCCCAGCATTTT	CASRVGQPQHF
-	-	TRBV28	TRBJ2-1	TGTGCCAGCAGGGAGAAGTATGAGCAGTTCTTC	CASREKYEQFF
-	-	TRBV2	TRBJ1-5	TGTGCCAGCAGAAGGGGGTCTGGGAGCAATCAGCCCCAGCATTTT	CASRRGSGSNQPQHF
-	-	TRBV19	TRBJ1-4	TGTGCCAGTAGTCTGGGGGCAACTAATGAAAAACTGTTTTTT	CASSLGATNEKLFF
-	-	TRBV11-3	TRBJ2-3	TGTGCCAGCAGCCCGGATAGCGGAGCCACAGATACGCAGTATTTT	CASSPDSGATDTQYF
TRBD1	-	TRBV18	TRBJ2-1	TGTGCCAGCTCACCTCTGGGGACAGGGGATTACAATGAGCAGTTCTTC	CASSPLGTGDYNEQFF
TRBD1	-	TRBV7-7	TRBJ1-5	TGTGCTAGCAGCAATGGACAGGGGCAGCCCCAGCATTTT	CASSNGQGQPQHF
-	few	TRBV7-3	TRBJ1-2	TGTGCCAGCAGCTTAACGGGGGATAACTATGGCTACACCTTC	CASSLTGDNYGYTF
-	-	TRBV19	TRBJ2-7	TGTGCCAGTAGTGGGACGGCCGGGGATTACGAGCAGTACTTC	CASSGTAGDYEQYF
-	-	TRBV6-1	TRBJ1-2	TGTGCCAGCAGGGCCACTTCTAACTATGGCTACACCTTC	CASRATSNYGYTF
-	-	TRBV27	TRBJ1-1	TGTGCCAGCAGTTTTGTCCGGAACACTGAAGCTTTCTTT	CASSFVRNTEAFF
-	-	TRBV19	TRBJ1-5	TGTGCCAGCTGTTTGCCAAAGGGTCCCCAGCATTTT	CASCLPKGPQHF
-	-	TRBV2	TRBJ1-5	TGTGCCAGCAGTGAATCGGGGGACATGAGGCCCCAGCATTTT	CASSESGDMRPQHF
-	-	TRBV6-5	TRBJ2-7	TGTGCCAGCAGCTGGGACGGCGCCTACGAGCAGTACTTC	CASSWDGAYEQYF